This T cell receptor beta chain was sequenced in a study of blood T cell repertoires in COVID-19. Study-level background: The cDNA or gDNA used as material had been derived from T cells, B-cell-depleted T cells, or PBMCs.

Libraries were prepared by immunoSEQ multiplex PCR; TCRdb keeps only in-frame clonotypes and omits some of them. The table lists a few hundred thousand clones, approximately 84% of them singletons. Those enrolled, adults aged roughly 18 to 90 years, came from fewer than 25 US areas. Donors in Cohort 3 counted as recovered after two negative PCRs, clearance, or symptom resolution. Per the germline V gene, CDR1 is MDHEN and CDR2 is SYDVKM. The trim removed 5 bases at V and 2 bases at J, leaving 14 bases unmatched. The CDR3 runs 18 residues. The J gene is TRBJ1-5, the V gene TRBV28, with 8 bases that match TRBD1. Sequenced material: PBMCs or T cells enriched from blood (not recorded which). This TCR derives from a woman under 40 who had recovered from COVID-19. The CDR3 protein is CASSPHQGAGFGNQPQHF. The DNA for the CDR3 is TGTGCCAGCAGTCCTCACCAGGGGGCAGGATTCGGCAATCAGCCCCAGCATTTT.